This T cell receptor (beta chain) was sequenced during a study of CD8+CD57+ T cells in acquired aplastic anemia. General study points: Sharing between patients and controls was observed for twenty-nine CD8+ CDR3 sequences.

This clonotype was counted only a few times. Antigen: not known. The V and J ends lost 4 bases and 4 bases respectively, with 6 bases between them. The CDR3 covers 12 residues. Germline lookup yields CDR1 SGHVS and CDR2 FQNEAQ. Genomic DNA provided the template from which TCR beta VDJ and CDR3 profiles were obtained. TCRdb reprocessed the reads with MiXCR, giving one entry per CDR3 protein. This table has 450,000 to 550,000 distinct CDR3 sequences, about a third appearing once. Selection for sequencing was limited to patients who had shown CD8+CD57+ cell expansion by flow cytometry. Each of the patients presented with severe acquired aplastic anemia.

The receptor comes from a human donor with aplastic anemia. What was sequenced was sorted CD4+, CD8+, or CD8+CD57+ T cells (not recorded which) from PBMCs. The chain employs TRBV7-8 and TRBJ2-3; D remains unclear. The CDR3 region is CASSSSPDTQYF. Here the CDR3 DNA reads TGTGCCAGCAGCTCGTCCCCAGATACGCAGTATTTT.